This is a list of T cell receptor beta chains from one sample in a study of blood T cell repertoires in COVID-19. TCRdb keeps only in-frame clones here, not all; method: immunoSEQ multiplex PCR. The top ten clones hold more than 0.75% of a sample with 150,000 to 200,000 clones, 86% of them seen once. Specimen: peripheral blood. Receptor source: a man between 18 and 29 years old with acute or convalescent COVID-19. Each CDR3 is given with its conserved first and last residue. A D gene is named only where the DNA matches it firmly. A row's size may be missing; if present it is once, few, many or a size class.

D gene	clone size	V gene	J gene	CDR3 DNA	CDR3 protein
TRBD1	NA	TRBV4-1	TRBJ1-5	TGCGCCAGCAGCCAAGATCCTGGGACAGGGGAACAGCCCCAGCATTTT	CASSQDPGTGEQPQHF
TRBD1	NA	TRBV30	TRBJ2-3	TGTGCCTCCCGGGACAGGGGGCGGAAGAATACGCAGTATTTT	CASRDRGRKNTQYF
TRBD1	NA	TRBV13	TRBJ1-2	TGTGCCAGCAGCCAAGGACAGGCGACCTATTATGGCTACACCTTC	CASSQGQATYYGYTF
NA	few	TRBV10-3	TRBJ2-1	TGTGCCACCGAGGACACCTACAATGAGCAGTTCTTC	CATEDTYNEQFF
NA	few	TRBV5-5	TRBJ1-1	TGTGCCAGCGGACCGGGGGGATGGCACATGAACACTGAAGCTTTCTTT	CASGPGGWHMNTEAFF
NA	NA	TRBV13	TRBJ1-3	TGTGCCAGCAGCTTAGTTGGAGACGGATTCTCTGGAAACACCATATATTTT	CASSLVGDGFSGNTIYF
TRBD1	NA	TRBV10-2	TRBJ1-2	TGCGCCAGCAACAGCAATGGACAGGGGTGGAATGGCTACACCTTC	CASNSNGQGWNGYTF
TRBD1	NA	TRBV4-1	TRBJ1-4	TGCGCCAGCAGCAAACCCGGGACAGGGAGTAGAGAAAAACTGTTTTTT	CASSKPGTGSREKLFF
TRBD2	NA	TRBV24-1	TRBJ2-2	TGTGCCACCAGTGACCCCTTCGGACTAGCGGGAACAGGGAGGACGACCGGGGAGCTGTTTTTT	CATSDPFGLAGTGRTTGELFF
TRBD1	few	TRBV7-8	TRBJ1-5	TGTGCCAGCAGCTCCGACAGGGCAAGCAATCAGCCCCAGCATTTT	CASSSDRASNQPQHF
NA	NA	TRBV18	TRBJ2-2	TGTGCCAGCTCACCCTCGAACACCGGGGAGCTGTTTTTT	CASSPSNTGELFF
NA	NA	TRBV7-3	TRBJ1-1	TGTGCCAGCAGCCCCAGCAGAGGGACTGAAGCTTTCTTT	CASSPSRGTEAFF
TRBD2	NA	TRBV7-2	TRBJ2-5	TGTGCCAGCAGATCGACTAGCGGGGGAGCCCGCAGAGAGACCCAGTACTTC	CASRSTSGGARRETQYF
TRBD1	NA	TRBV4-1	TRBJ1-2	TGCGCCAGCAGCCAAGAAACAGGGGGCGCCCGGTATGGCTACACCTTC	CASSQETGGARYGYTF
NA	NA	TRBV6-6	TRBJ2-3	TGTGCCAGCAGCCGCGTGATTGTAGTGACACAGGGAAACCCCACAGATACGCAGTATTTT	CASSRVIVVTQGNPTDTQYF
TRBD1	NA	TRBV13	TRBJ1-2	TGTGCCAGCAGCCGGGACAGGGGGCGGAATCTGGATGGCTACACCTTC	CASSRDRGRNLDGYTF
TRBD1	NA	TRBV25-1	TRBJ2-5	TGTGCCAGCAGTGAATTCCGGACAGGGGTTAAAGAGACCCAGTACTTC	CASSEFRTGVKETQYF
NA	NA	TRBV4-1	TRBJ1-5	TGCGCCAGCATGTCGATCCACCTAGGCAATCAGCCCCAGCATTTT	CASMSIHLGNQPQHF
TRBD2	NA	TRBV19	TRBJ2-1	TGTGCCAGTACCCCCCTTAGCGGGGGTACCTACAATGAGCAGTTCTTC	CASTPLSGGTYNEQFF
NA	NA	TRBV3-1/TRBV3-2	TRBJ1-3	TGTGCCAGCAGCCAAGAAAGGTGGCGAGAGAGGGGGTCCGGAAACACCATATATTTT	CASSQERWRERGSGNTIYF
NA	NA	TRBV4-1	TRBJ2-3	TGCGCCAGCAGCCAGATTCTAGCGCGTAGCACAGATACGCAGTATTTT	CASSQILARSTDTQYF
NA	NA	TRBV2	TRBJ1-1	TGTGCCAGCAGTTACCCACAGGGAAGGAACACTGAAGCTTTCTTT	CASSYPQGRNTEAFF
TRBD1	once	TRBV25-1	TRBJ2-1	TGTGCCAGCAGTTGGGGACAGGGGGGCTACAATGAGCAGTTCTTC	CASSWGQGGYNEQFF
NA	NA	TRBV9	TRBJ1-2	TGTGCCAGCAGCGTTAATTCGGCGGGGGGCTACACCTTC	CASSVNSAGGYTF
TRBD1	NA	TRBV5-4	TRBJ1-1	TGTGCCACGACAAACAGGGGAGGCACTGAAGCTTTCTTT	CATTNRGGTEAFF
NA	NA	TRBV18	TRBJ1-1	TGTGCCAGCTCACCACGGGACATTGAAGCTTTCTTT	CASSPRDIEAFF
NA	NA	TRBV2	TRBJ1-6	TGTGCCAGCAGTGATGGGGGAGGATTTTCACCCCTCCACTTT	CASSDGGGFSPLHF
TRBD1	NA	TRBV29-1	TRBJ1-1	TGCAGCGTTGAAAGGGACAGCCGAAAAGCTTTCTTT	CSVERDSRKAFF
TRBD2	NA	TRBV6-5	TRBJ2-3	TGTGCCAGCAGGATAGCGGGGGGGCAAGATACGCAGTATTTT	CASRIAGGQDTQYF
TRBD2	once	TRBV2	TRBJ2-5	TGTGCCAGCAGTGAAGCGAGCGGGGGGCTAGAGACCCAGTACTTC	CASSEASGGLETQYF
TRBD1	few	TRBV30	TRBJ1-2	TGTGCCTGGACTCCGACAGGGACCTCTGGCTACACCTTC	CAWTPTGTSGYTF
TRBD1	NA	TRBV5-6	TRBJ1-4	TGTGCCAGCAGCCCCGGGACAGTCTTTGGTGAAAAACTGTTTTTT	CASSPGTVFGEKLFF
TRBD1	NA	TRBV9	TRBJ1-2	TGTGCCAGCAGCGTCCCGGGACAGGGATCTGGAACCTTC	CASSVPGQGSGTF
NA	NA	TRBV7-9	TRBJ1-1	TGTGCCAGCAGCGTCCCAGGGGTTTCAGGAGCTTTCTTT	CASSVPGVSGAFF
NA	NA	TRBV11-2	TRBJ1-6	TGTGCCAGCAGCTTAACGGGTCTTTATAATTCACCCCTCCACTTT	CASSLTGLYNSPLHF
TRBD1	NA	TRBV6-6	TRBJ1-2	TGTGCCAGCAGTTCCGGGACAGGGTTGCCCTATGGCTACACCTTC	CASSSGTGLPYGYTF
NA	NA	TRBV4-1	TRBJ1-2	TGCGCCAGCAGCCAACCAACGGGGAGTACTAACTATGGCTACACCTTC	CASSQPTGSTNYGYTF
NA	NA	TRBV5-4	TRBJ1-2	TGTGCCAGCAGCTTGACATCCCCGGCCAGGGACTATGGCTACACCTTC	CASSLTSPARDYGYTF
TRBD2	NA	TRBV7-9	TRBJ2-1	TGTGCCAGCAGCACAACGGGACTAGCGGGGGACAATGAGCAGTTCTTC	CASSTTGLAGDNEQFF
NA	NA	TRBV7-9	TRBJ2-5	TGTGCCAGCAGCTTAGCTCTGGGGGCCAAGGAGACCCAGTACTTC	CASSLALGAKETQYF
NA	NA	TRBV9	TRBJ1-3	TGTGCCAGCAGCGCCCACAGGGACAACTCTGGAAACACCATATATTTT	CASSAHRDNSGNTIYF
NA	NA	TRBV25-1	TRBJ2-1	TGTGCCAGCAGTGAACCCGACAGCTACAATGAGCAGTTCTTC	CASSEPDSYNEQFF
TRBD2	NA	TRBV3-1/TRBV3-2	TRBJ2-1	TGTGCCAGCAGCCGGGGACTAGCGGACAATGAGCAGTTCTTC	CASSRGLADNEQFF
NA	NA	TRBV30	TRBJ1-1	TGTGCCTGGAGTGATCCTACAGAGAACACTGAAGCTTTCTTT	CAWSDPTENTEAFF
NA	NA	TRBV5-1	TRBJ1-5	TGCGCCAGCAGCTTGTGGGGCGTCAACTTTAATCAGCCCCAGCATTTT	CASSLWGVNFNQPQHF
TRBD1	NA	TRBV4-1	TRBJ2-5	TGCGCCAGCAGCCAAGTTCAGGGGGCAGGGGAGACCCAGTACTTC	CASSQVQGAGETQYF
TRBD1	NA	TRBV10-2	TRBJ2-5	TGCGCCAGCCAACAGGGGGCAGGGGAGACCCAGTACTTC	CASQQGAGETQYF
NA	NA	TRBV6-5	TRBJ1-6	TGTGCCAGCCTTTTAAATAATTCACCCCTCCACTTT	CASLLNNSPLHF
TRBD2	NA	TRBV28	TRBJ2-2	TGTGCCAGCAGACGATTCGGGGGGGACACCGGGGAGCTGTTTTTT	CASRRFGGDTGELFF
NA	NA	TRBV4-2	TRBJ1-2	TGTGCCAGCAGCCAAGAAAGCAGGGGAAGCACTAACTATGGCTACACCTTC	CASSQESRGSTNYGYTF
NA	once	TRBV10-1	TRBJ1-1	TGCGCCAGCAGGAAAAACTTGAACACTGAAGCTTTCTTT	CASRKNLNTEAFF
TRBD1	NA	TRBV7-9	TRBJ2-1	TGTGCCACCCGACAGGGAAACAATGAGCAGTTCTTC	CATRQGNNEQFF